The 27 T cell receptor beta chains given below trace back to one sample, sequenced in a study of beta chain features in type 1 diabetes. Since all of the isolated RNA was reverse transcribed, expressed TCRB transcripts were what got sequenced. The data were produced by immunoSEQ multiplex PCR, yet TCRdb's version contains in-frame clones alone and is incomplete. This table has hundreds of thousands of clones, around 13% appearing once. Sequenced input: naive CD4+ T cells from blood. The source is a man aged 18 to 30 in good health.

This clone was found a few times. The chain couples TRBV9 to TRBJ2-7; 8 bases line up with TRBD2. Germline CDR1 is SGDLS and CDR2 is YYNGEE. After removal of 2 bases from V and 4 bases from J, the junction contained 8 bases not matched to a gene. The CDR3 is 15 amino acids. CDR3 sequence (DNA): TGTGCCAGCAGCGTCTCAAGCGGGAGTTCATACGAGCAGTACTTC. It yields the protein CASSVSSGSSYEQYF. Looking up the rest from reference TRBV9 and TRBJ2-7 gives the full variable domain: DSGVTQTPKHLITATGQRVTLRCSPRSGDLSVYWYQQSLDQGLQFLIQYYNGEERAKGNILERFSAQQFPDLHSELNLSSLELGDSALYFCASSVSSGSSYEQYFGPGTRLTVT.

This CDR3 reads CASKQDNSYEQYF. DNA of the CDR3: TGTGCCAGTAAACAGGACAACTCCTACGAGCAGTACTTC. The chain has TRBV25-1 and TRBJ2-7; tentative D call: TRBD1 (5 bases). The CDR3 has 13 amino acids. The V gene lost 9 bases and the J gene lost 0 bases, with 12 bases spanning the gap. Looked up from germline, CDR1 is MGHDK and CDR2 is SYGVNS.

This clone was recorded a few times. The chain recombines TRBV7-9 with TRBJ2-7; D may be TRBD1 (5 bases). Germline CDR1 reads SEHNR; CDR2 reads FQNEAQ (reference sequence). The CDR3 runs 13 residues. V shed 1 base and J shed 6 bases, with 10 bases lying between them. This chain's CDR3 is CASSLGGRGEQYF. The CDR3 region has the DNA TGTGCCAGCAGCTTAGGGGGCCGAGGCGAGCAGTACTTC.

The chain employs TRBV5-1 and TRBJ1-1, with a weak D call TRBD1 (6 bases). CDR1 and CDR2 from the germline V gene are SGHRS and YFSETQ. The length of the CDR3 is 16 residues. The V end was cut by 4 bases, the J end by 5 bases, with 21 bases between. In DNA form, the CDR3 reads TGCGCCAGCAGCCCTGACCCTCTAGGGGGGGGGACTGAAGCTTTCTTT. Protein: CASSPDPLGGGTEAFF.

The genes are TRBV30 and TRBJ2-3; 12 bases agree with TRBD2. Trimming removed 2 bases from V and 2 bases from J; junction bases left unmatched: 5. The CDR3 contains 16 residues. CDR1 is GTSNPN and CDR2 is SVGIG in the germline V gene (reference sequence). The DNA for the CDR3 is TGTGCCTGGAGTTACCGGACTAGCGGGAACACAGATACGCAGTATTTT. Translated, it gives CAWSYRTSGNTDTQYF. Together with reference TRBV30 and TRBJ2-3, the CDR3 gives the full variable domain: SQTIHQWPATLVQPVGSPLSLECTVEGTSNPNLYWYRQAAGRGLQLLFYSVGIGQISSEVPQNLSASRPQDRQFILSSKKLLLSDSGFYLCAWSYRTSGNTDTQYFGPGTRLTVL.

This clone was found a few times. The chain carries TRBV29-1 and TRBJ1-2; D remains unclear. The CDR3 has 13 amino acids. Germline V gene data show CDR1 as SQVTM and CDR2 as ANQGSEA. The germline V and J ends were trimmed by 4 bases and 0 bases, with 9 bases remaining between them. Here the CDR3 DNA reads TGCAGCGTTGTTATGGCCCCTAACTATGGCTACACCTTC. Amino acids: CSVVMAPNYGYTF.

This clone was found a few times. This sequence joins TRBV9 and TRBJ1-1; no clear D gene. Trimming took off 4 bases at V and 0 bases at J, with 10 bases between the two ends. The CDR3 sequence is 14 residues long. CDR1 and CDR2 (germline): SGDLS, YYNGEE. The chain's CDR3 is CASSPAVMNTEAFF. The CDR3 DNA sequence: TGTGCCAGCAGCCCGGCGGTGATGAACACTGAAGCTTTCTTT.

There are a few counts of this clone. V gene TRBV6-5 combines with J gene TRBJ1-6; D is possibly TRBD1 (5 bases). The V end lost 2 bases, the J end lost 8 bases, and 10 bases lay between the germline ends. The CDR3 sequence is 14 residues long. CDR1 is MNHEY, CDR2 SVGAGI, per germline. DNA for the CDR3: TGTGCCAGCAGTTACGCCCAGGGTCATTCACCCCTCCACTTT. Encoded protein: CASSYAQGHSPLHF.

There are a few counts of this clone. Additional DNA sequences in this sample encode the identical CDR3. The gene calls are TRBV5-1 and TRBJ1-5; the match to TRBD1 covers 7 bases. CDR3 size: 15 residues. Trimming took 0 bases from V and 1 from J; bases not matched to a gene: 1. CDR1 is SGHRS and CDR2 is YFSETQ in the germline V gene. In DNA, the CDR3 is TGCGCCAGCAGCTTGGAGGGGGCAAGCAATCAGCCCCAGCATTTT. The encoded protein is CASSLEGASNQPQHF.

The V and J genes are TRBV6-1 and TRBJ1-4; 7 nucleotides line up with TRBD1. The CDR3 runs to 14 residues. The germline gives CDR1 MNHNS, CDR2 SASEGT. With 8 bases clipped from V and 5 bases from J, the junction kept 8 bases outside the gene matches. DNA for the CDR3: TGTGCCAGCTACGCCGGGACAGAAAATGAAAAACTGTTTTTT. It specifies CASYAGTENEKLFF.

This chain connects TRBV7-2 to TRBJ2-7; 10 bases map to TRBD2. The length of the CDR3 is 15 residues. Germline trimming cut 1 base from V and 5 bases from J; bases unmatched to any gene: 5. Germline CDR1 SGHTA, CDR2 FQGNSA. In DNA form, the CDR3 reads TGTGCCAGCAGCTTAGGCGGGCTAGCGGGGGACGAGCAGTACTTC. Amino acid sequence: CASSLGGLAGDEQYF.

This clone was counted only a few times. The chain couples TRBV7-6 to TRBJ2-2; no reliable D call. V lost 0 bases, J lost 7 bases, and 6 bases lay in between. CDR1 and CDR2 (germline): SGHVS, FNYEAQ. CDR3 length: 13 residues. Written as DNA, the CDR3 is TGTGCCAGCAGCTTAGCTGGGCACGGGGAGCTGTTTTTT. It encodes CASSLAGHGELFF.

This chain links TRBV30 with TRBJ1-4; D perhaps matches TRBD1 (6 bases). Germline loops: CDR1 GTSNPN, CDR2 SVGIG (reference sequence). There are 13 residues in the CDR3. V was shortened by 2 bases and J by 5 bases, with 9 bases between the two germline ends. CDR3 DNA: TGTGCCTGGAGTACAGGGCAAAATGAAAAACTGTTTTTT. Translated: CAWSTGQNEKLFF.

The V and J genes are TRBV5-1 and TRBJ2-3; D is possibly TRBD2 (7 bases). Between the trimmed V and J ends, which lost 6 bases and 6 bases, there was a span of 20 bases. Germline V gene data show CDR1 as SGHRS and CDR2 as YFSETQ. The CDR3 extends over 15 amino acids. The CDR3 spells CASNPLWAGADTQYF. DNA for the CDR3: TGCGCCAGCAACCCCCTTTGGGCGGGGGCTGATACGCAGTATTTT. Full variable domain (outside the CDR3, taken from reference TRBV5-1 and TRBJ2-3): KAGVTQTPRYLIKTRGQQVTLSCSPISGHRSVSWYQQTPGQGLQFLFEYFSETQRNKGNFPGRFSGRQFSNSRSEMNVSTLELGDSALYLCASNPLWAGADTQYFGPGTRLTVL.

This clone has just a few counts. The rearrangement uses TRBV5-1 and TRBJ2-6, with TRBD1 identical over 10 bases. CDR3 length: 16 residues. V trimming: 5 bases; J trimming: 4 bases; junction bases outside the gene matches: 6. The V gene's germline CDR1 is SGHRS and CDR2 YFSETQ. CDR3 sequence reads: CASRPGTGAGANVLTF. CDR3 nucleotides: TGCGCCAGCAGACCCGGGACAGGGGCCGGGGCCAACGTCCTGACTTTC.

The CDR3 bases are TGTGCCAGCAGCTTAAGGGACAGGGGGCGGGAGACCCAGTACTTC. Its protein product is CASSLRDRGRETQYF. The chain recombines TRBV5-4 with TRBJ2-5, with 12 bases identical to TRBD1. The CDR3 contains 15 residues. CDR1 SGHNT and CDR2 YYREEE come from the germline V gene (reference sequence). V dropped 2 bases and J dropped 5; count of bases not matched to a gene: 4.

J is TRBJ1-4 and V is TRBV30; D call uncertain. Germline-derived CDR1 and CDR2 are GTSNPN and SVGIG (reference sequence). The length of the CDR3 is 14 residues. V dropped 4 bases and J dropped 7 bases, with 16 bases sitting between them. The CDR3 nucleotides read TGTGCCTGGACCTCAGGCCCTCGTTCTGAAAAACTGTTTTTT. Its protein product is CAWTSGPRSEKLFF.

CDR3 protein: CSVEARGRETQYF. CDR3 nucleotides: TGCAGCGTTGAAGCCCGGGGTCGTGAGACCCAGTACTTC. The chain combines TRBV29-1 with TRBJ2-5; a possible D gene is TRBD2 (5 bases). The CDR3 extends over 13 amino acids. CDR1 is SQVTM, CDR2 ANQGSEA, per germline. V lost 1 base and J 5 bases, leaving 11 bases between the germline ends.

This clone was counted between two and nine times. The chain carries TRBV7-3 and TRBJ1-2, with 12 bases that match TRBD1. Unmatched junction bases numbered 13, after V lost 7 bases and J lost 7 bases. Germline V lookup: CDR1 SGHTA, CDR2 FQGTGA. The CDR3 is 16 residues long. The CDR3 bases are TGTGCCAGCAACCATCGGGACAGGGGGCGTTTGAGTGGCTACACCTTC. Protein product: CASNHRDRGRLSGYTF.

J is TRBJ1-1 and V is TRBV29-1; D not resolved. Germline CDR1 and CDR2: SQVTM and ANQGSEA. Trimming cost V 7 bases and J 3 bases, with 9 bases left between them. The CDR3 contains 11 residues. The CDR3 reads CSAGDDTEAFF. CDR3 sequence (DNA): TGCAGCGCCGGAGATGACACTGAAGCTTTCTTT.

The genes are TRBV4-3 and TRBJ2-1; TRBD2 aligns across 10 bases. V dropped 0 bases and J dropped 6; count of bases not matched to a gene: 2. This CDR3 is 15 amino acids long. The germline V gene encodes CDR1 LGHNA and CDR2 YSLEER. This CDR3 is CASSQDVAGGNEQFF. CDR3 bases: TGCGCCAGCAGCCAAGATGTAGCGGGGGGCAATGAGCAGTTCTTC.

The chain employs TRBV7-2 and TRBJ2-7, with TRBD1 as a possible D gene (6 bases). The V and J ends lost 1 base and 5 bases respectively, with 12 bases between them. This CDR3 has 14 residues. CDR1 is SGHTA and CDR2 is FQGNSA in the germline V gene. The CDR3 bases are TGTGCCAGCAGCTTAGGTCCAGGGGCCCACGAGCAGTACTTC. Translated, it gives CASSLGPGAHEQYF.

A few counts support this clone. The V and J genes are TRBV5-1 and TRBJ1-5; D gene unclear. The CDR3 sequence is 14 residues long. V was shortened by 0 bases and J by 4 bases, with 8 bases between the two germline ends. Germline CDR1 reads SGHRS; CDR2 reads YFSETQ. CDR3 nucleotides: TGCGCCAGCAGCTTGGGCGGAGCAAATCAGCCCCAGCATTTT. This sequence encodes CASSLGGANQPQHF. The variable domain in full, with the rest retrieved from reference TRBV5-1 and TRBJ1-5, is KAGVTQTPRYLIKTRGQQVTLSCSPISGHRSVSWYQQTPGQGLQFLFEYFSETQRNKGNFPGRFSGRQFSNSRSEMNVSTLELGDSALYLCASSLGGANQPQHFGDGTRLSIL.

The chain couples TRBV11-3 to TRBJ2-2; 7 bases fit TRBD2. V was clipped by 4 bases and J by 5 bases; unmatched bases: 7. Germline V gene data show CDR1 as SGHNT and CDR2 as YENEEA. This CDR3 has 15 residues. CDR3 amino acids: CASSYLTGGTGELFF. CDR3 coding DNA: TGTGCCAGCAGCTACCTGACCGGGGGGACCGGGGAGCTGTTTTTT.

This clone was counted only a few times. The rearrangement uses TRBV7-2 and TRBJ2-3, with 7 bases fitting TRBD1. Germline lookup yields CDR1 SGHTA and CDR2 FQGNSA. There are 16 residues in the CDR3. Trimming removed 5 bases from V and 0 bases from J; junction bases left unmatched: 8. CDR3 nucleotide sequence: TGTGCCAGCAGCCTCCGGGGACAGCCTAGCACAGATACGCAGTATTTT. Its translation is CASSLRGQPSTDTQYF.

V usage is TRBV5-5 and J usage is TRBJ1-1; D gene uncertain. Germline V gives CDR1 SGHKS, CDR2 YYEKEE (reference sequence). The CDR3 has 14 amino acids. V was pared by 5 bases and J by 4 bases, with 15 bases between. CDR3 sequence (DNA): TGTGCCAGCAGATCAAGAACCCGGGGCACTGAAGCTTTCTTT. This codes for CASRSRTRGTEAFF.

This rearrangement joins TRBV6-5 to TRBJ1-2; 8 nucleotides agree with TRBD1. This CDR3 contains 12 residues. Trimming at V came to 10 bases and at J to 2 bases, leaving 3 bases not matched to a gene. The germline V gene encodes CDR1 MNHEY and CDR2 SVGAGI. As DNA, the CDR3 is TGTGCCACCAGGACAGGGAACTATGGCTACACCTTC. Translating it yields CATRTGNYGYTF.